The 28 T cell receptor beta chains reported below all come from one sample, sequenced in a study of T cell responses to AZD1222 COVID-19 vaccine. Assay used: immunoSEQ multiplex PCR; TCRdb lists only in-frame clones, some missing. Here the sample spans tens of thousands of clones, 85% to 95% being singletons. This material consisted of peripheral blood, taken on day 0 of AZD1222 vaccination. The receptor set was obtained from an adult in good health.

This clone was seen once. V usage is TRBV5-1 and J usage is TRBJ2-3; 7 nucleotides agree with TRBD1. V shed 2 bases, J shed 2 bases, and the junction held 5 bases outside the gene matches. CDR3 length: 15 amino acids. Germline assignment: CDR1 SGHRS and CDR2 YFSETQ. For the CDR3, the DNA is TGCGCCAGCAGCTTCCCGGACAGGCCCACAGATACGCAGTATTTT. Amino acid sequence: CASSFPDRPTDTQYF.

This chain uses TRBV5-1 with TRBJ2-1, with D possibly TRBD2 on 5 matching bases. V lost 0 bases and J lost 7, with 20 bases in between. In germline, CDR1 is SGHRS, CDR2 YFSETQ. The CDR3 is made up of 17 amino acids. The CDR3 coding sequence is TGCGCCAGCAGCTTGGGCCTCCTGGGTGGAGGTGGGAATGAGCAGTTCTTC. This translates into CASSLGLLGGGGNEQFF.

CDR3 loop: CASSQGGTGSRKSLHF. The CDR3 coding sequence is TGTGCCAGCAGCCAAGGTGGGACAGGCTCCAGGAAATCCCTCCACTTT. The chain uses TRBV3-1 (or the pseudogene TRBV3-2) and TRBJ1-6; 8 bases align to TRBD1. CDR1 and CDR2 (germline): LGHDT, YNNKEL (reference sequence). The CDR3 is made up of 16 amino acids. After removal of 1 base from V and 14 bases from J, the junction contained 13 bases not matched to a gene.

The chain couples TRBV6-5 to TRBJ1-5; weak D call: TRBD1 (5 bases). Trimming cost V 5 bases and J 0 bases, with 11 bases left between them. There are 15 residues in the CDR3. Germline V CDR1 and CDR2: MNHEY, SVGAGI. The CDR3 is CASSRTIYSNQPQHF. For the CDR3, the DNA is TGTGCCAGCAGTAGGACAATTTATAGCAATCAGCCCCAGCATTTT.

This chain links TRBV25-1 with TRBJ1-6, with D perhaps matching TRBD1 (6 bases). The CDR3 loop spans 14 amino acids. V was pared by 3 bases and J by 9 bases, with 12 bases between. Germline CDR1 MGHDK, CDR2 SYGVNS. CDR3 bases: TGTGCCAGCAGTGAGGCAGGGGTTGCTTCACCCCTCCACTTT. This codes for CASSEAGVASPLHF.

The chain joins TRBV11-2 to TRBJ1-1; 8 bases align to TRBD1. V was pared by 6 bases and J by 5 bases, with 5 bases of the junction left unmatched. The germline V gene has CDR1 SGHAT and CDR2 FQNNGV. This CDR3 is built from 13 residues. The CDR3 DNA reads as TGTGCCAGCAGTTCACAGGGGGGTACTGAAGCTTTCTTT. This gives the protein CASSSQGGTEAFF. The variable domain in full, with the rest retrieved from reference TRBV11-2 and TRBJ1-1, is EAGVAQSPRYKIIEKRQSVAFWCNPISGHATLYWYQQILGQGPKLLIQFQNNGVVDDSQLPKDRFSAERLKGVDSTLKIQPAKLEDSAVYLCASSSQGGTEAFFGQGTRLTVV.

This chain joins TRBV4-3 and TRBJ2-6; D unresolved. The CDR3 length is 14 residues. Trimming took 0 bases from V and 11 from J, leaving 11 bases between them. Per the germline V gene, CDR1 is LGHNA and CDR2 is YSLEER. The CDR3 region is CASSQDLGPYVLTF. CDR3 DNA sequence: TGCGCCAGCAGCCAAGATCTCGGACCGTACGTCCTGACTTTC.

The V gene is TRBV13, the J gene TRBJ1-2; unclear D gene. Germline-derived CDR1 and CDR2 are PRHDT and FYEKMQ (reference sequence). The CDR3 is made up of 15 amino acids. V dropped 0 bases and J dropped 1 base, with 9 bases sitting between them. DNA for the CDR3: TGTGCCAGCAGCTTAGGGCGTCAAATTAACTATGGCTACACCTTC. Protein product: CASSLGRQINYGYTF. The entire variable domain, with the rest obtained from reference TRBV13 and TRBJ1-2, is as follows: AAGVIQSPRHLIKEKRETATLKCYPIPRHDTVYWYQQGPGQDPQFLISFYEKMQSDKGSIPDRFSAQQFSDYHSELNMSSLELGDSALYFCASSLGRQINYGYTFGSGTRLTVV.

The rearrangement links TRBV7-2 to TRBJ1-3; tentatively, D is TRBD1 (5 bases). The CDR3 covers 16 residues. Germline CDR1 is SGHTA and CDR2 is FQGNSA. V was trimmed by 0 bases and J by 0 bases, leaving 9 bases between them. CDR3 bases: TGTGCCAGCAGCTTAGCGCTGACAGACTCTGGAAACACCATATATTTT. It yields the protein CASSLALTDSGNTIYF.

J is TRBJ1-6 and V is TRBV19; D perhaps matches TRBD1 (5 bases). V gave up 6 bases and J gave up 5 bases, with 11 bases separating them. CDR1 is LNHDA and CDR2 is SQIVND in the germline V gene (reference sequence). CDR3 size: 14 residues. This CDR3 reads CASRTGTHNSPLHF. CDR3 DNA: TGTGCCAGTAGGACCGGGACTCATAATTCACCCCTCCACTTT. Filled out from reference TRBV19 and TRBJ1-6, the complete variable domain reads DGGITQSPKYLFRKEGQNVTLSCEQNLNHDAMYWYRQDPGQGLRLIYYSQIVNDFQKGDIAEGYSVSREKKESFPLTVTSAQKNPTAFYLCASRTGTHNSPLHFGNGTRLTVT.

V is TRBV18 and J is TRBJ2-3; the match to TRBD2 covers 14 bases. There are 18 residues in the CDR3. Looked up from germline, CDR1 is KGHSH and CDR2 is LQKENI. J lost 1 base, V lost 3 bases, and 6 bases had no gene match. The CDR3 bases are TGTGCCAGCTCACCGCGACTAGCGGGAGGGCCGGGCACAGATACGCAGTATTTT. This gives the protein CASSPRLAGGPGTDTQYF.

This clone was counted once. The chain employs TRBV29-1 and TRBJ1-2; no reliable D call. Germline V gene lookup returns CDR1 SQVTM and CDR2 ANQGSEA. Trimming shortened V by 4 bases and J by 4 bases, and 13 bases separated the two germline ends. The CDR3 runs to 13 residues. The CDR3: CSVAPRLSYGYTF. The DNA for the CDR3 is TGCAGCGTTGCCCCACGATTATCCTATGGCTACACCTTC.

The CDR3 is CSVERDRGTYEQYF. CDR3 nucleotides: TGCAGCGTTGAAAGGGACAGGGGGACCTACGAGCAGTACTTC. The gene calls are TRBV29-1 and TRBJ2-7; 11 nucleotides match TRBD1. CDR1 is SQVTM and CDR2 is ANQGSEA in the germline V gene. The CDR3 totals 14 residues. With V trimmed by 2 bases and J by 2 bases, 2 bases remained unmatched.

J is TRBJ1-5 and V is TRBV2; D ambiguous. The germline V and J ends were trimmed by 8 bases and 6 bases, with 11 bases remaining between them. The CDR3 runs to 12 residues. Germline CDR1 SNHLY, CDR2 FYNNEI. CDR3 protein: CASRADVQPQHF. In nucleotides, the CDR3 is TGTGCCAGCCGGGCGGATGTTCAGCCCCAGCATTTT.

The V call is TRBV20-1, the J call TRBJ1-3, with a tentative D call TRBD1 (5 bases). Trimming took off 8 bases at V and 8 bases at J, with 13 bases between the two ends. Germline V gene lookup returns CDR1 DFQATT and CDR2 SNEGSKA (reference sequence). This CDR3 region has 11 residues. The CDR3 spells CSFFGGDTIYF. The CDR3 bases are TGCAGTTTTTTTGGGGGAGACACCATATATTTT.

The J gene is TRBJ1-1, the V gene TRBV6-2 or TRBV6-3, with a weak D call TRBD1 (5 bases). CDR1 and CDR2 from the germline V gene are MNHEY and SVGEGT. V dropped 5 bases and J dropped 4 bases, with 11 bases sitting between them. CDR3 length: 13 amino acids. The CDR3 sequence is CASSRQGPTEAFF. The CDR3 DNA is TGTGCCAGCAGTCGTCAGGGACCCACTGAAGCTTTCTTT.

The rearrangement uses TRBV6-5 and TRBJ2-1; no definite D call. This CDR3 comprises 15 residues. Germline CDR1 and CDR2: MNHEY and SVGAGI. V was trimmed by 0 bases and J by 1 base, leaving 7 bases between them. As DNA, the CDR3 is TGTGCCAGCAGTTACTCCCTGGAGTCCTACAATGAGCAGTTCTTC. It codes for CASSYSLESYNEQFF.

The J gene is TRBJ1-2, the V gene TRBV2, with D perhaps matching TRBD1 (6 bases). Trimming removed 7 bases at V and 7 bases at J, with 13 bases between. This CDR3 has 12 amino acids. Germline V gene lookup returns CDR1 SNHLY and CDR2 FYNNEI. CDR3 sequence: CASKEGVGGYTF. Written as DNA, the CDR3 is TGTGCCAGCAAGGAGGGGGTAGGTGGCTACACCTTC.

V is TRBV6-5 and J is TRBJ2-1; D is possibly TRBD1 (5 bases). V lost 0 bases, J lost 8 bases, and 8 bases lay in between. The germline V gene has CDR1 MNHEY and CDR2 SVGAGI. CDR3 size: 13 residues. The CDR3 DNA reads TGTGCCAGCAGTTACTCGATAGGGGATGAGCAGTTCTTC. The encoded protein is CASSYSIGDEQFF.

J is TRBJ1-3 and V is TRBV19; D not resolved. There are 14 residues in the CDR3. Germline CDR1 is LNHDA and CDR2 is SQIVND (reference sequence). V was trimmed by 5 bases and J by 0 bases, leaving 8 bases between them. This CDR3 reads CASSSQSSGNTIYF. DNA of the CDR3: TGTGCCAGTAGTTCTCAGTCCTCTGGAAACACCATATATTTT.

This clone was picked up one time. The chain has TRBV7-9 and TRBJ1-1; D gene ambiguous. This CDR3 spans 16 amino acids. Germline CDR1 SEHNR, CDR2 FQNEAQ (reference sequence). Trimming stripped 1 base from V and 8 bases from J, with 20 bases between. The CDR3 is CASSLDALISAVEAFF. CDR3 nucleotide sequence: TGTGCCAGCAGCTTAGATGCGTTAATTTCGGCCGTCGAAGCTTTCTTT.

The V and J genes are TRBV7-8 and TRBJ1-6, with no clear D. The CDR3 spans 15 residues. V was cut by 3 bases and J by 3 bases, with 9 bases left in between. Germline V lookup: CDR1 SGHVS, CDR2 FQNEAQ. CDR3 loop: CASSFSTSYNSPLHF. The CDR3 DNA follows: TGTGCCAGCAGCTTTTCGACAAGCTATAATTCACCCCTCCACTTT.

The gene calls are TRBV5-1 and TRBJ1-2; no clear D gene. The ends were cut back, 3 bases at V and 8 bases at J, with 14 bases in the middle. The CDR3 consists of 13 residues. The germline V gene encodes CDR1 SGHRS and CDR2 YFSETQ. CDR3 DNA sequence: TGCGCCAGCAGCTCAGACATTCTTAAGGGCTACACCTTC. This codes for CASSSDILKGYTF.

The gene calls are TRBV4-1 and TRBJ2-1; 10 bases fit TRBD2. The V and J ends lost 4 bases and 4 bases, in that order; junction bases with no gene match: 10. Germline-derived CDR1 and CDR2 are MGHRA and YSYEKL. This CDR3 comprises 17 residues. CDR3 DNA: TGCGCCAGCAGCCTCCTTACTAGCGGGGAAGGGTACAATGAGCAGTTCTTC. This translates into CASSLLTSGEGYNEQFF.

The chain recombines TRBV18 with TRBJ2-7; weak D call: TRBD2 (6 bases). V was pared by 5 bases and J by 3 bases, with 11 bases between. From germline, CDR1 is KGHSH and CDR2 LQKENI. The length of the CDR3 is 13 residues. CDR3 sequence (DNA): TGTGCCAGCTCAACGGGGGTTAACTACGAGCAGTACTTC. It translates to CASSTGVNYEQYF. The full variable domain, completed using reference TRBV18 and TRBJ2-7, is NAGVMQNPRHLVRRRGQEARLRCSPMKGHSHVYWYRQLPEEGLKFMVYLQKENIIDESGMPKERFSAEFPKEGPSILRIQQVVRGDSAAYFCASSTGVNYEQYFGPGTRLTVT.

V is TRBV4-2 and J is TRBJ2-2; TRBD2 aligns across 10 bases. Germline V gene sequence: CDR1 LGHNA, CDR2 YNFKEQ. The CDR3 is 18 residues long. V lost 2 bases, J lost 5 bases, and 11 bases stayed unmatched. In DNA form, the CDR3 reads TGTGCCAGCAGCCAACCCGCTCGGGGACTAGCGTTAACCGGGGAGCTGTTTTTT. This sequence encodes CASSQPARGLALTGELFF.

CDR3 in amino acids: CASSLEGGQPQHF. The CDR3 DNA sequence: TGTGCCAGCAGCTTAGAAGGGGGCCAGCCCCAGCATTTT. J is TRBJ1-5 and V is TRBV7-2; 7 bases are a match to TRBD1. The CDR3 contains 13 residues. Germline loops: CDR1 SGHTA, CDR2 FQGNSA. Germline trimming cut 1 base from V and 7 bases from J; bases unmatched to any gene: 1.

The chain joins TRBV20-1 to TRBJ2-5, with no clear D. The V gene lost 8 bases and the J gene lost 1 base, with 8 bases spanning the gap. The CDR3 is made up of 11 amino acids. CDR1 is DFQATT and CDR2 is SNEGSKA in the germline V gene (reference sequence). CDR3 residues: CSPLGQETQYF. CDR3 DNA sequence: TGCAGTCCTCTGGGCCAAGAGACCCAGTACTTC.